The 13 T cell receptor beta chains listed next were all sequenced from one sample in a study of PD-L1 blockade in urothelial cancer. Generated by immunoSEQ multiplex PCR, the TCRdb table keeps only in-frame clones and is missing some. The sample shows 71,000 or so clones, around 90% of them seen only once. The sample in question was PBMCs, obtained around atezolizumab (anti-PD-L1) treatment. These receptors all stem from a man aged 60-69 years with urothelial cancer.

This sequence joins TRBV9 and TRBJ2-1; 7 nucleotides agree with TRBD1. J gave up 4 bases and V 0 bases, and 7 bases lay outside the gene matches. Germline V CDR1 and CDR2: SGDLS, YYNGEE. The CDR3 extends over 16 amino acids. The CDR3 is CASSVGDRAGYNEQFF. The CDR3 region has the DNA TGTGCCAGCAGCGTAGGTGACAGGGCAGGTTACAATGAGCAGTTCTTC.

J is TRBJ2-1 and V is TRBV18; a possible D gene is TRBD2 (6 bases). The germline V gene has CDR1 KGHSH and CDR2 LQKENI. The CDR3 extends over 14 amino acids. V was shortened by 5 bases and J by 0 bases, with 8 bases between the two germline ends. The CDR3 region is CASSERASYNEQFF. The CDR3 DNA reads TGTGCCAGCTCAGAGCGGGCCTCCTACAATGAGCAGTTCTTC. Complete variable domain (other parts from reference TRBV18 and TRBJ2-1): NAGVMQNPRHLVRRRGQEARLRCSPMKGHSHVYWYRQLPEEGLKFMVYLQKENIIDESGMPKERFSAEFPKEGPSILRIQQVVRGDSAAYFCASSERASYNEQFFGPGTRLTVL.

The chain carries TRBV6-5 and TRBJ1-2; no definite D call. Per the germline V gene, CDR1 is MNHEY and CDR2 is SVGAGI. CDR3 length: 15 residues. V dropped 0 bases and J dropped 4 bases, with 12 bases sitting between them. The CDR3 DNA reads as TGTGCCAGCAGTTACTCAGATCGGGGATCCTATGGCTACACCTTC. It translates to CASSYSDRGSYGYTF.

Here the CDR3 reads CASSVGVGSNTEAFF. Here the CDR3 DNA reads TGTGCCAGCAGTGTCGGGGTAGGGTCGAACACTGAAGCTTTCTTT. The J gene is TRBJ1-1, the V gene TRBV6-1; D gene ambiguous. Germline CDR1 and CDR2: MNHNS and SASEGT. The CDR3 loop spans 15 amino acids. Trimming cost V 4 bases and J 1 base, with 13 bases left between them.

A word on this clone: One end of the junction fails to match germline, which may point to a read error. The V call is TRBV2, the J call TRBJ1-6, with unresolved D. The V gene's germline CDR1 is SNHLY and CDR2 FYNNEI. This CDR3 has 11 amino acids. The CDR3 is CASSPDSPLHF. The CDR3 DNA follows: TGTGCAAGCAGTCCAGATTCACCCCTCCACTTT.

V usage is TRBV7-8 and J usage is TRBJ2-1; 11 nucleotides align to TRBD1. This CDR3 spans 15 amino acids. The germline V gene encodes CDR1 SGHVS and CDR2 FQNEAQ. V shed 5 bases and J 4 bases; nucleotides not matched to a gene: 4. CDR3: CASSPGTGGYNEQFF. The CDR3 DNA follows: TGTGCCAGCAGCCCAGGGACAGGGGGGTACAATGAGCAGTTCTTC.

The chain links TRBV5-1 to TRBJ2-7; D is possibly TRBD2 (5 bases). V was shortened by 9 bases and J by 1 base, with 17 bases between the two germline ends. Germline V CDR1 and CDR2: SGHRS, YFSETQ. The length of the CDR3 is 14 residues. CDR3 protein: CATRTGSNSYEQYF. DNA of the CDR3: TGCGCCACACGGACTGGATCTAATTCCTACGAGCAGTACTTC.

The chain is built from TRBV4-3 and TRBJ2-3; TRBD2 aligns across 7 bases. There are 19 residues in the CDR3. V shed 0 bases, J shed 1 base, and the junction held 13 bases outside the gene matches. CDR1 and CDR2 from the germline V gene are LGHNA and YSLEER. The CDR3 protein is CASSQDRSGWGGGTDTQYF. The CDR3 nucleotides are TGCGCCAGCAGCCAAGATCGGAGTGGGTGGGGGGGAGGCACAGATACGCAGTATTTT.

The V gene is TRBV5-1, the J gene TRBJ2-7; the D gene is possibly TRBD2 (5 bases). This CDR3 spans 15 amino acids. V shed 4 bases and J shed 2 bases, with 16 bases lying between them. Germline V CDR1 and CDR2: SGHRS, YFSETQ. CDR3: CASSLSEGGTYEQYF. The CDR3 region has the DNA TGCGCCAGCAGCCTTTCCGAGGGTGGTACCTACGAGCAGTACTTC. The variable domain in full, completed from reference TRBV5-1 and TRBJ2-7, reads KAGVTQTPRYLIKTRGQQVTLSCSPISGHRSVSWYQQTPGQGLQFLFEYFSETQRNKGNFPGRFSGRQFSNSRSEMNVSTLELGDSALYLCASSLSEGGTYEQYFGPGTRLTVT.

This clone has just one count. The rearrangement links TRBV19 to TRBJ2-3, with D possibly matching TRBD2 (6 bases). The CDR3 runs to 13 residues. Germline CDR1 LNHDA, CDR2 SQIVND (reference sequence). V was pared by 8 bases and J by 0 bases, with 9 bases between. CDR3 nucleotide sequence: TGTGCCAGTGGGGACTGGAGCACAGATACGCAGTATTTT. Amino acids: CASGDWSTDTQYF.

CDR3 DNA: TGTGCCAGCAGCTTAGCTTCGGGGATGGGAGCTTTCTTT. Residues: CASSLASGMGAFF. The chain combines TRBV7-9 with TRBJ1-1; D is unclear. This CDR3 is 13 amino acids long. The V gene's germline CDR1 is SEHNR and CDR2 FQNEAQ (reference sequence). V lost 0 bases to trimming and J lost 10 bases, with 12 bases between them.

This clone showed up just once. This chain uses TRBV6-1 with TRBJ2-1; D uncertain. V lost 6 bases and J 8 bases, leaving 8 bases between the germline ends. The CDR3 is made up of 11 amino acids. CDR1 is MNHNS, CDR2 SASEGT, per germline. The CDR3 spells CASSRSDEQFF. The CDR3 bases are TGTGCCAGCAGCCGGAGTGATGAGCAGTTCTTC.

The rearrangement joins TRBV5-1 to TRBJ2-5; weak D call: TRBD1 (5 bases). Germline assignment: CDR1 SGHRS and CDR2 YFSETQ. Trimming cost V 5 bases and J 3 bases, with 14 bases left between them. CDR3 length: 14 amino acids. The CDR3 DNA reads TGCGCCAGCAGAATCATGGCAGGGAAAGAGACCCAGTACTTC. Its protein product is CASRIMAGKETQYF.